Following are 17 T cell receptor beta chains from one sample sequenced in a study of follicular helper T cells after annual influenza vaccination. Data came from immunoSEQ multiplex PCR; TCRdb stores just in-frame clones and leaves some out. The sample comprises about 15,000 clones, around 85% of which are singletons, and about 1.3% rests with the top ten. As to time point: 2014-2015 season, 7 days after vaccination. Sequenced here: CXCR5+ CD38- circulating T follicular helper cells from blood, sampled 7 days after influenza vaccination. Subset reported: circulating Tfh, non-naive CD4+CXCR5+PD-1+ (ICOS+CD38+ or ICOS-CD38-). The receptor set was obtained from an adult who received the influenza vaccine.

A few counts support this clone. V gene TRBV27 combines with J gene TRBJ2-2; 7 bases match TRBD1. Germline CDR1 and CDR2: MNHEY and SMNVEV (reference sequence). J was trimmed by 3 bases and V by 2 bases; bases with no gene match: 3. The CDR3 totals 15 residues. This CDR3 reads CASSLRGQDTGELFF. The CDR3 coding sequence is TGTGCCAGCAGTTTAAGGGGGCAGGACACCGGGGAGCTGTTTTTT.

The chain has TRBV30 and TRBJ1-2, with TRBD1 matching over 12 bases. The CDR3 runs to 15 residues. Germline CDR1 GTSNPN, CDR2 SVGIG (reference sequence). V shed 8 bases and J 3 bases; nucleotides not matched to a gene: 10. CDR3 bases: TGTGCCAACCGGGACAGGGGGCAGAGCTACTATGGCTACACCTTC. Translated, it gives CANRDRGQSYYGYTF.

The rearrangement links TRBV6-5 to TRBJ1-2; TRBD1 agrees at 10 bases. The CDR3 has 15 amino acids. The germline CDR1 and CDR2 sequences are MNHEY and SVGAGI. The trim removed 4 bases at V and 5 bases at J, leaving 7 bases unmatched. The CDR3 nucleotides are TGTGCCAGCAGTTCGGACGGGACAGGGGTTTATGGCTACACCTTC. Translating it yields CASSSDGTGVYGYTF.

The J gene is TRBJ2-1, the V gene TRBV15; 9 bases line up with TRBD1. The CDR3 totals 13 residues. The V gene's germline CDR1 is LNHNV and CDR2 YYDKDF (reference sequence). J gave up 14 bases and V 3 bases, and 8 bases lay outside the gene matches. The CDR3 DNA reads TGTGCCACCAGCAGCTCGGGACAGGGAGTTAAGTTCTTC. It encodes CATSSSGQGVKFF.

The chain is built from TRBV2 and TRBJ2-1; 7 bases line up with TRBD2. The CDR3 extends over 16 amino acids. The V gene's germline CDR1 is SNHLY and CDR2 FYNNEI. V lost 1 base, J lost 3 bases, and 6 bases stayed unmatched. DNA for the CDR3: TGTGCCAGCAGTGAAGGTCACGGACTAGGCTACAATGAGCAGTTCTTC. Protein product: CASSEGHGLGYNEQFF.

The genes are TRBV19 and TRBJ2-1; 8 bases agree with TRBD1. This CDR3 region has 15 residues. Germline-derived CDR1 and CDR2 are LNHDA and SQIVND (reference sequence). Losses at the gene ends were 3 bases for V and 7 bases for J; bases not matched to a gene: 8. CDR3 amino acids: CASSIRRDRWNEQFF. The DNA for the CDR3 is TGTGCCAGTAGTATTCGTAGGGACAGGTGGAATGAGCAGTTCTTC.

This rearrangement joins TRBV19 to TRBJ1-5; possibly TRBD1 for D (6 bases). Germline V gives CDR1 LNHDA, CDR2 SQIVND (reference sequence). CDR3 length: 16 residues. Trimming cost V 5 bases and J 0 bases, with 14 bases left between them. The CDR3 DNA is TGTGCCAGTAGTGCCGGGACAAAGTATAGCAATCAGCCCCAGCATTTT. Encoded protein: CASSAGTKYSNQPQHF.

The CDR3 DNA reads TGTGCCAGTACCTTAGAGGGGGCGAATGGCTACACCTTC. Its translation: CASTLEGANGYTF. The rearrangement uses TRBV19 and TRBJ1-2; 7 positions agree with TRBD1. Germline CDR1 and CDR2: LNHDA and SQIVND (reference sequence). V was clipped by 7 bases and J by 6 bases; unmatched bases: 8. CDR3 length: 13 residues.

The V gene is TRBV10-3, the J gene TRBJ1-6, with D possibly being TRBD1 (5 bases). This CDR3 is built from 16 residues. V dropped 4 bases and J dropped 6 bases, with 16 bases sitting between them. Germline V gene lookup returns CDR1 ENHRY and CDR2 SYGVKD. The CDR3 sequence is CAISAVGHGGNSPLHF. DNA of the CDR3: TGTGCCATCAGTGCCGTTGGACACGGCGGTAATTCACCCCTCCACTTT.

The chain employs TRBV5-8 and TRBJ2-4; D may be TRBD2 (6 bases). There are 14 residues in the CDR3. The ends were cut back, 4 bases at V and 0 bases at J, with 8 bases in the middle. The germline CDR1 and CDR2 sequences are SGHTS and YDEGEE. CDR3 loop: CASSTGLAKNIQYF. CDR3 DNA: TGTGCCAGCAGCACGGGACTAGCCAAAAACATTCAGTACTTC. Using reference TRBV5-8 and TRBJ2-4 for the parts outside the CDR3, the full variable domain is EAGVTQSPTHLIKTRGQQATLRCSPISGHTSVYWYQQALGLGLQFLLWYDEGEERNRGNFPPRFSGRQFPNYSSELNVNALELEDSALYLCASSTGLAKNIQYFGAGTRLSVL.

The CDR3 DNA follows: TGCAGCGTCGGGCAAGAGACCCAGTACTTC. It encodes CSVGQETQYF. The rearrangement links TRBV29-1 to TRBJ2-5; no clear D. The CDR3 spans 10 residues. CDR1 is SQVTM, CDR2 ANQGSEA, per germline. The V and J ends lost 6 bases and 2 bases respectively, with 4 bases between them.

This chain uses TRBV27 with TRBJ2-5, with 7 bases aligning to TRBD2. The end of the DNA fits TRBJ2-7 better, so the J call may be wrong. The germline V gene encodes CDR1 MNHEY and CDR2 SMNVEV (reference sequence). The CDR3 length is 14 residues. Here the CDR3 reads CASSFGWEGYEQYF. CDR3 nucleotides: TGTGCCAGCAGTTTCGGGTGGGAGGGCTACGAGCAGTACTTC.

This chain joins TRBV7-9 and TRBJ2-1; TRBD2 agrees at 16 bases. The CDR3 spans 17 residues. Germline assignment: CDR1 SEHNR and CDR2 FQNEAQ (reference sequence). J was trimmed by 6 bases and V by 5 bases; bases with no gene match: 7. The CDR3 here is CASSPGLAGGPVNEQFF. The CDR3 nucleotides are TGTGCCAGCAGCCCGGGACTAGCGGGAGGGCCTGTCAATGAGCAGTTCTTC.

The V call is TRBV5-1, the J call TRBJ1-6; D possibly corresponds to TRBD1 (5 bases). V was pared by 3 bases and J by 11 bases, with 18 bases between. The CDR3 extends over 15 amino acids. CDR1 is SGHRS and CDR2 is YFSETQ in the germline V gene. This CDR3 is CASSSGTSGGTPLHF. The CDR3 coding sequence is TGCGCCAGCAGCTCCGGGACCTCCGGGGGAACACCCCTCCACTTT.

This chain links TRBV11-3 with TRBJ2-1; 7 bases are a match to TRBD2. The CDR3 is 13 amino acids. With 5 bases clipped from V and 10 bases from J, the junction kept 8 bases outside the gene matches. Germline V lookup: CDR1 SGHNT, CDR2 YENEEA. CDR3 DNA: TGTGCCAGCAGCCCGCCGGGGGGAACCGAGCAGTTCTTC. This gives the protein CASSPPGGTEQFF.

This chain joins TRBV5-1 and TRBJ2-3; 8 nucleotides match TRBD2. The V and J ends lost 4 bases and 3 bases, in that order; junction bases with no gene match: 7. From germline, CDR1 is SGHRS and CDR2 YFSETQ. This CDR3 has 15 amino acids. The CDR3 here is CASSLSAGETDTQYF. The CDR3 DNA is TGCGCCAGCAGCCTTTCAGCGGGGGAAACAGATACGCAGTATTTT.

V gene TRBV28 combines with J gene TRBJ2-7, with D uncertain. This CDR3 region has 14 residues. The V gene's germline CDR1 is MDHEN and CDR2 SYDVKM. Trimming removed 4 bases at V and 2 bases at J, with 12 bases between. CDR3 amino acids: CASSSPRETYEQYF. CDR3 bases: TGTGCCAGCAGTTCCCCACGAGAGACCTACGAGCAGTACTTC.